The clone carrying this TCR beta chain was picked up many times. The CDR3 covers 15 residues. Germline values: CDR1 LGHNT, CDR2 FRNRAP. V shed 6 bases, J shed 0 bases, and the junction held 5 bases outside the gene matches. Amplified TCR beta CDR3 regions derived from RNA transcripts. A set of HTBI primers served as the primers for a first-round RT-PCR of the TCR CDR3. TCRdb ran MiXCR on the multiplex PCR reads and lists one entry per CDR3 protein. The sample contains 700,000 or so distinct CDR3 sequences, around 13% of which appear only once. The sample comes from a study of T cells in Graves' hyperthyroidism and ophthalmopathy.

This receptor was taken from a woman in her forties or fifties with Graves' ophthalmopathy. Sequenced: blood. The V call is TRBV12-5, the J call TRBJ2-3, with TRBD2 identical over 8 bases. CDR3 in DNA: TGTGCTAGTGGGACTAGCGCCAGAAGCACAGATACGCAGTATTTT. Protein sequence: CASGTSARSTDTQYF.